Detailed here is one T cell receptor beta chain. The antigen is undetermined. With the Oncomine TCR Beta short-read assay, DNA from cultured CD4+ T cells was sequenced. CD4+ T cells were cultured, and genomic DNA was extracted from them. From the PCR reads, TCRdb called clonotypes with MiXCR, one entry per CDR3 protein. This repertoire shows about 17,000 distinct CDR3 sequences, 45% to 65% found once; its top ten account for about 18%. The sample originates from a study of vaccination and CD4 T cells after COVID-19. Points from the study as a whole: The median proportion of reactive clones detected only post-vaccination in convalescent patients was 85% to 90%.

The length of the CDR3 is 16 residues. The trim removed 4 bases at V and 6 bases at J, leaving 8 bases unmatched. The germline V gene encodes CDR1 MGHRA and CDR2 YSYEKL. Time point denoted: late sampling 161 to 241 days after vaccination in three convalescent patients. Treatment specified: roughly 10-day PBMC culture with coronavirus spike peptide pools or control peptides (ViraFEST assay). V is TRBV4-1 and J is TRBJ1-6, with 8 bases that match TRBD1. The starting material was CD4+ T cells from blood, cultured in vitro, obtained about 7 months after SARS-CoV-2 vaccination. The sequence derives from a human donor who had recovered from COVID-19. As DNA, the CDR3 is TGCGCCAGCAGCCCTACGGACAGGGCAGTTAATTCACCCCTCCACTTT. It is translated as CASSPTDRAVNSPLHF.